This T cell receptor beta chain derives from a study of blood T cell repertoires in COVID-19. Across the study: Donors in the United States, Italy and Spain gave samples during acute or convalescent COVID-19. The analysed material was cDNA or gDNA that came from T cells, B-cell-depleted T cells, or PBMCs.

Trimming cost V 4 bases and J 3 bases, with 13 bases left between them. The CDR3 is 15 amino acids. Germline loops: CDR1 SGHRS, CDR2 YFSETQ. Authors' methods: By means of reference gene primer amplification, nucleated cell counts were estimated. Here immunoSEQ multiplex PCR was the method, and the copy in TCRdb shows in-frame clones only, minus some. The V and J calls and the clone size are those of that table, but D and trimming were determined from the DNA. The table lists fewer than 120,000 clones, approximately 85% of them singletons. The source of this sequence is a woman in her sixties or seventies with acute or convalescent COVID-19. This chain links TRBV5-1 with TRBJ1-4; D possibly corresponds to TRBD1 (6 bases). The source material was peripheral blood. CDR3 in amino acids: CASSNQGRANEKLFF. For the CDR3, the DNA is TGCGCCAGCAGCAACCAGGGGAGGGCTAATGAAAAACTGTTTTTT.